This T cell receptor (beta chain) was captured by sequencing in a study of post-analysis software for immune sequencing data. Unique molecular identifiers featured in each of the TCR beta cDNA libraries. Each batch of about 0.9 to 10 million T cells produced 500,000 to 600,000 cDNA molecules. TCRdb processed the PCR reads anew with MiXCR; each CDR3 protein has one entry. The profile covers around 190,000 distinct CDR3 sequences, with 29% appearing a single time and less than 4% taken by the ten largest. The CDR3 contains 18 residues. J gave up 2 bases and V 3 bases, and 4 bases lay outside the gene matches. CDR1 and CDR2 (germline): MDHEN, SYDVKM. Study-level points and caveats: Strong co-clustering by F measure linked samples that shared a preparation batch. Roughly 5 TRBV segments, TRBV5-6, TRBV5-1 and TRBV20-1 among them, were found more frequent in patients than controls. Significantly lower normalized Chao1 diversity was seen in multiple sclerosis patients than in controls.

In regard to this clonotype: Its antigen is still unknown.

This TCR came from a girl aged 2-17 years with multiple sclerosis. The chain couples TRBV28 to TRBJ2-2; 15 bases are shared with TRBD2. Sequencing input: blood. The CDR3 reads CASSFQGLAGGNTGELFF. In DNA, the CDR3 is TGTGCCAGCAGTTTCCAGGGACTAGCGGGAGGTAACACCGGGGAGCTGTTTTTT.